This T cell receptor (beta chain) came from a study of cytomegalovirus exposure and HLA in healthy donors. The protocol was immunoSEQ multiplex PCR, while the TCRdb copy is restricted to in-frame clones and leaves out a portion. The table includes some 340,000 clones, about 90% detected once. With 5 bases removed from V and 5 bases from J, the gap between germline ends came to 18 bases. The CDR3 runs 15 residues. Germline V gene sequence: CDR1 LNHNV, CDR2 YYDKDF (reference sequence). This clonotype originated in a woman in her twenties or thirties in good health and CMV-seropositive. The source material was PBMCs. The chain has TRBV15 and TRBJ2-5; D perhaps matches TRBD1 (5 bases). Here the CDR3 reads CATSPRTPGGETQYF. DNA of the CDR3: TGTGCCACCAGCCCCCGGACACCCGGTGGGGAGACCCAGTACTTC.